Included here is one TCR beta chain sequence, with context. The source of the sample is a study of blood T cell repertoires in COVID-19. Study overall: The origin of the acute and convalescent COVID-19 samples was the United States, Italy and Spain.

This table comes from immunoSEQ multiplex PCR, and its TCRdb copy is limited to in-frame clones, with some not included. The sample lists about 170,000 clones, more than 70% occurring once. The receptor was derived from a woman in her 70s who had recovered from COVID-19. Material: peripheral blood.

The CDR3 is CASSLGVQVYYGYTF. The CDR3 DNA is TGTGCCAGCAGCTTAGGCGTCCAGGTTTACTATGGCTACACCTTC. The rearrangement links TRBV11-2 to TRBJ1-2, with D unresolved. V lost 1 base to trimming and J lost 3 bases, with 12 bases between them. Germline assignment: CDR1 SGHAT and CDR2 FQNNGV. CDR3 length: 15 residues.